This T cell receptor (beta chain) stems from a study of immune characterization of retroperitoneal liposarcoma. TCRdb ran MiXCR on the PCR reads and lists one entry per CDR3 protein. The sample lists about 11,000 distinct CDR3 sequences, 45% to 50% occurring once. The CDR3 runs 11 residues. Germline V CDR1 and CDR2: MNHEY, SMNVEV (reference sequence). V was pared by 4 bases and J by 6 bases, with 5 bases between. The clonotype was recovered from a female donor with retroperitoneal liposarcoma. Specimen: tumor tissue. This rearrangement joins TRBV27 to TRBJ2-3; D is ambiguous. The CDR3 is CASSSYDTQYF. As DNA, the CDR3 is TGTGCCAGCAGTTCGTACGATACGCAGTATTTT.